The 17 T cell receptor beta chains reported below all come from one sample, sequenced in a study of OX40 agonist ivuxolimab in advanced cancers. Generated by immunoSEQ multiplex PCR, the TCRdb table keeps only in-frame clones and is missing some. The sample records 25,000 to 30,000 clones, approximately 79% being singletons. The sample in question was CD4+ or CD8+ T cells sorted from blood, obtained in a trial of the OX40 agonist ivuxolimab. These receptors came from an adult with an advanced solid tumor such as melanoma, head and neck, liver or kidney cancer.

Comments on this clone: Relative to the germline gene, one junction end is altered; a read error may explain this. This rearrangement joins TRBV7-7 to TRBJ2-5; 8 nucleotides line up with TRBD2. The CDR3 is made up of 16 amino acids. CDR1 is SSHAT and CDR2 is FNYEAQ in the germline V gene (reference sequence). The DNA of the CDR3 is TGTGCTAGCAGCCGGGAGGGGGTAGGGCGGCAAGAGACCCAGTACTTC. Protein: CASSREGVGRQETQYF.

V gene TRBV6-1 combines with J gene TRBJ2-7; D gene uncertain. This CDR3 contains 16 residues. The V gene's germline CDR1 is MNHNS and CDR2 SASEGT. The V and J ends lost 0 bases and 5 bases respectively, with 17 bases between them. CDR3 bases: TGTGCCAGCAGTGAAGCGGGCTGTTGTAGGTCGCACGAGCAGTACTTC. Translated, it gives CASSEAGCCRSHEQYF.

This chain connects TRBV10-3 to TRBJ2-7, with D perhaps matching TRBD2 (7 bases). Germline V gene lookup returns CDR1 ENHRY and CDR2 SYGVKD. The CDR3 sequence is 15 residues long. Trimming removed 6 bases from V and 0 bases from J, with 15 bases in between. CDR3 nucleotide sequence: TGTGCCATCAGCAACGAGGGGGGGAGCTCCTACGAGCAGTACTTC. Protein product: CAISNEGGSSYEQYF.

V usage is TRBV19 and J usage is TRBJ1-2; TRBD1 is a possible D gene (5 bases). Trimming removed 5 bases from V and 0 bases from J, with 13 bases in between. This CDR3 comprises 15 residues. CDR1 and CDR2 (germline): LNHDA, SQIVND (reference sequence). The CDR3 spells CASSRSRDSNYGYTF. The CDR3, as DNA: TGTGCCAGTAGTCGCAGCAGGGACTCTAACTATGGCTACACCTTC.

This rearrangement joins TRBV13 to TRBJ1-1; TRBD1 matches 8 bases. Germline CDR1 is PRHDT and CDR2 is FYEKMQ (reference sequence). The CDR3 is 15 amino acids. V dropped 3 bases and J dropped 1; count of bases not matched to a gene: 4. The CDR3 DNA is TGTGCCAGCAGCTTTAGGACAGGGCGGAACACTGAAGCTTTCTTT. It codes for CASSFRTGRNTEAFF. The full variable domain, completed using reference TRBV13 and TRBJ1-1, is AAGVIQSPRHLIKEKRETATLKCYPIPRHDTVYWYQQGPGQDPQFLISFYEKMQSDKGSIPDRFSAQQFSDYHSELNMSSLELGDSALYFCASSFRTGRNTEAFFGQGTRLTVV.

The chain carries TRBV5-6 and TRBJ2-3; TRBD2 matches 7 bases. V gave up 0 bases and J gave up 8 bases; unmatched junction bases: 9. CDR3 length: 15 residues. Germline V gene data show CDR1 as SGHDT and CDR2 as YYEEEE. The CDR3 reads CASSLVGGGRVTQYF. The CDR3 nucleotides are TGTGCCAGCAGCTTGGTGGGCGGGGGTAGGGTTACGCAGTATTTT.

This clone is a singleton in its sample. The chain uses TRBV18 and TRBJ2-1; the D gene is possibly TRBD1 (7 bases). V was pared by 9 bases and J by 4 bases, with 19 bases between. Germline CDR1 reads KGHSH; CDR2 reads LQKENI. CDR3 length: 15 residues. The CDR3, as DNA: TGTGCCAGTCGCGTGCGGGACAGCCTGTACAATGAGCAGTTCTTC. It translates to CASRVRDSLYNEQFF.

A note on this clone: Other DNA variants within this sample encode the same CDR3. The V gene is TRBV5-4, the J gene TRBJ2-5; 9 nucleotides line up with TRBD2. After removal of 4 bases from V and 0 bases from J, the junction contained 4 bases not matched to a gene. The CDR3 length is 15 residues. CDR1 SGHNT and CDR2 YYREEE come from the germline V gene (reference sequence). DNA of the CDR3: TGTGCCAGCAGCGGGAGACTAGCGGACCAAGAGACCCAGTACTTC. This encodes CASSGRLADQETQYF.

This chain uses TRBV9 with TRBJ1-5; D is unresolved. Germline CDR1 reads SGDLS; CDR2 reads YYNGEE. Trimming took 0 bases from V and 5 from J, leaving 9 bases between them. The length of the CDR3 is 14 residues. CDR3 residues: CASSVGSGYQPQHF. DNA for the CDR3: TGTGCCAGCAGCGTAGGTTCCGGGTATCAGCCCCAGCATTTT.

The chain combines TRBV7-2 with TRBJ2-7; D perhaps matches TRBD2 (5 bases). The CDR3 has 15 residues. Trimming pared 5 bases from V and 4 bases from J, leaving 18 bases between. The V gene's germline CDR1 is SGHTA and CDR2 FQGNSA. The CDR3 region is CASSIGIGKTYEQYF. The CDR3, as DNA: TGTGCCAGCAGCATAGGTATCGGGAAAACTTACGAGCAGTACTTC.

The sample holds one count of this clone. The chain joins TRBV2 to TRBJ1-3; D ambiguous. Germline V lookup: CDR1 SNHLY, CDR2 FYNNEI. Deletions cut 7 bases from V and 0 bases from J, with 13 bases between. This CDR3 has 15 amino acids. DNA for the CDR3: TGTGCCAGCATCGAAGGTCGGAGCTCTGGAAACACCATATATTTT. It codes for CASIEGRSSGNTIYF.

The chain is built from TRBV27 and TRBJ2-1; 10 nucleotides agree with TRBD2. The V gene end was trimmed by 1 base and the J gene end by 7 bases; junction bases not matched to a gene: 10. CDR1 and CDR2 from the germline V gene are MNHEY and SMNVEV (reference sequence). CDR3 size: 17 residues. CDR3 DNA sequence: TGTGCCAGCAGTTTATTTTTTCCTAGCGGGAGTGCGAATGAGCAGTTCTTC. Translation gives CASSLFFPSGSANEQFF.

This chain links TRBV5-6 with TRBJ2-7; 9 bases agree with TRBD1. CDR1 SGHDT and CDR2 YYEEEE come from the germline V gene. The V gene end was trimmed by 6 bases and the J gene end by 6 bases; junction bases not matched to a gene: 13. This CDR3 spans 15 amino acids. This CDR3 reads CASTNLGQGSSEQYF. In DNA, the CDR3 is TGTGCCAGCACTAACCTGGGACAGGGATCATCCGAGCAGTACTTC.

CDR3 sequence (DNA): TGTGCCAGCACCCCCTTTCCGCGGGGGGGAGATACGCAGTATTTT. Translating gives CASTPFPRGGDTQYF. V usage is TRBV6-5 and J usage is TRBJ2-3; 9 bases map to TRBD2. J gave up 5 bases and V 7 bases, and 10 bases lay outside the gene matches. Germline V gene sequence: CDR1 MNHEY, CDR2 SVGAGI. This CDR3 is 15 amino acids long.

V and J are TRBV7-9 and TRBJ2-5, with 10 bases lining up with TRBD2. V dropped 5 bases and J dropped 1; count of bases not matched to a gene: 4. This CDR3 is 15 amino acids long. CDR1 is SEHNR and CDR2 is FQNEAQ in the germline V gene (reference sequence). CDR3 sequence: CASSVLAGFQETQYF. The DNA of the CDR3 is TGTGCCAGCAGCGTACTAGCGGGGTTCCAAGAGACCCAGTACTTC.

V gene TRBV7-9 combines with J gene TRBJ2-5, with D unclear. V was clipped by 2 bases and J by 2 bases, with 9 bases between them. Germline loops: CDR1 SEHNR, CDR2 FQNEAQ (reference sequence). This CDR3 has 14 amino acids. The CDR3 DNA follows: TGTGCCAGCAGCTTACTTCGCAATCAAGAGACCCAGTACTTC. Protein: CASSLLRNQETQYF.

The chain is built from TRBV7-9 and TRBJ1-2; 7 positions agree with TRBD1. The ends lost 6 bases at V and 4 bases at J; junction bases unmatched: 11. Germline-derived CDR1 and CDR2 are SEHNR and FQNEAQ (reference sequence). The CDR3 is 15 amino acids. This chain's CDR3 is CASSPRQGLTYGYTF. CDR3 nucleotide sequence: TGTGCCAGCAGTCCTCGACAGGGCCTTACCTATGGCTACACCTTC.